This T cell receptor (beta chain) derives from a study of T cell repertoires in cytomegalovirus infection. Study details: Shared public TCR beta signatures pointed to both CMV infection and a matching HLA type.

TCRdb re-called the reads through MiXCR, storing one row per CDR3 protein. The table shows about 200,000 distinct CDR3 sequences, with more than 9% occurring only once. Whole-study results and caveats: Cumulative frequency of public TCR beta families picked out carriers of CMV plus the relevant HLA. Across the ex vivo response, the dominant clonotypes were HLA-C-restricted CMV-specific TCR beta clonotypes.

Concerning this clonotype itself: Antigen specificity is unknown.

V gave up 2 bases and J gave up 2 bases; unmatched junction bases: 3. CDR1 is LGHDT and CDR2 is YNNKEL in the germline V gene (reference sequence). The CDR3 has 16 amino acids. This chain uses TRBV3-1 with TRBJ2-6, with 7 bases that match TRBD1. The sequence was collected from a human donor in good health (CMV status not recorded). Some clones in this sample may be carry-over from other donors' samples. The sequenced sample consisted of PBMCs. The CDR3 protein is CASSQNRGTGANVLTF. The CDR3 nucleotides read TGTGCCAGCAGCCAAAACAGGGGAACTGGGGCCAACGTCCTGACTTTC. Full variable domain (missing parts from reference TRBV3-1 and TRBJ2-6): DTAVSQTPKYLVTQMGNDKSIKCEQNLGHDTMYWYKQDSKKFLKIMFSYNNKELIINETVPNRFSPKSPDKAHLNLHINSLELGDSAVYFCASSQNRGTGANVLTFGAGSRLTVL.